This T cell receptor (beta chain) was identified during a study of identical twins. TCRdb passed the 5' RACE reads through MiXCR, listing each CDR3 protein once. The sample holds a few hundred thousand distinct CDR3 sequences; approximately 11% are singletons and the top ten take 4% to 5%. These data were likewise used in another study, on yellow fever vaccine responses in identical twins.

The TCR comes from a woman aged 18-30 years in good health. The sequencing sample was made of memory (CD45RO+) T cells sorted from blood.

The CDR3 is CASSPTTGRSTEAFF. The CDR3 coding sequence is TGTGCCAGCAGCCCAACGACGGGGAGGTCCACTGAAGCTTTCTTT. The chain couples TRBV7-2 to TRBJ1-1; no definite D call. Trimming removed 5 bases at V and 4 bases at J, with 17 bases between. The CDR3 spans 15 residues. Germline-derived CDR1 and CDR2 are SGHTA and FQGNSA. The variable domain in full, completed from reference TRBV7-2 and TRBJ1-1, reads GAGVSQSPSNKVTEKGKDVELRCDPISGHTALYWYRQSLGQGLEFLIYFQGNSAPDKSGLPSDRFSAERTGGSVSTLTIQRTQQEDSAVYLCASSPTTGRSTEAFFGQGTRLTVV.